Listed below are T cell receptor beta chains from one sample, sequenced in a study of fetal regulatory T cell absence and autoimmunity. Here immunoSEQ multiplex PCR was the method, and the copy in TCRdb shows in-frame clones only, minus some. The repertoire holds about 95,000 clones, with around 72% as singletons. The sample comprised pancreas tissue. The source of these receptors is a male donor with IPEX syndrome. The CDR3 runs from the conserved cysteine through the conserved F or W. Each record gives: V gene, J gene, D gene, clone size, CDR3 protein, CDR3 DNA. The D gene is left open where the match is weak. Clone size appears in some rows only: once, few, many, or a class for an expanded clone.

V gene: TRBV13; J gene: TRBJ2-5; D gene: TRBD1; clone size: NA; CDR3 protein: CASSMFRTGLGETQYF; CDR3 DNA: TGTGCCAGCAGCATGTTTCGGACAGGACTGGGAGAGACCCAGTACTTC
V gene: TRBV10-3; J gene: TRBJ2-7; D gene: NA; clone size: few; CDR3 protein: CAISAGGTAYEQYF; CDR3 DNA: TGTGCCATCAGTGCTGGGGGAACGGCCTACGAGCAGTACTTC
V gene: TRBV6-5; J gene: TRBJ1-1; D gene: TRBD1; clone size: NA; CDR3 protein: CASSYPGQGRTEAFF; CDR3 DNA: TGTGCCAGCAGTTACCCCGGACAGGGAAGGACTGAAGCTTTCTTT
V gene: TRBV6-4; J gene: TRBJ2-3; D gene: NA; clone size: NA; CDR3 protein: CASSSVPGADTQYF; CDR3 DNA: TGTGCCAGCAGCTCCGTCCCAGGGGCAGATACGCAGTATTTT
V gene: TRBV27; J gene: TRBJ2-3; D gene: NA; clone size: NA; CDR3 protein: CASSSPLGADLGTQYF; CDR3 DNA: TGTGCCAGCAGTTCTCCCCTGGGAGCGGACCTAGGGACGCAGTATTTT
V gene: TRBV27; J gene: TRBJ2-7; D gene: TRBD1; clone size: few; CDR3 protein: CASSTGGPYSYEQYF; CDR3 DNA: TGTGCCAGCAGCACAGGGGGGCCATACTCCTACGAGCAGTACTTC
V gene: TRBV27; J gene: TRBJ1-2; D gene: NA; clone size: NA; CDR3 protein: CASSPRGRDGYTF; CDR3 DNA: TGTGCCAGCAGTCCCCGGGGGAGAGATGGCTACACCTTC
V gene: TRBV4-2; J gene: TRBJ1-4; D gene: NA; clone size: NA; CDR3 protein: CASSQDRKEKLFF; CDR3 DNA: TGTGCCAGCAGCCAAGATAGAAAGGAAAAACTGTTTTTT
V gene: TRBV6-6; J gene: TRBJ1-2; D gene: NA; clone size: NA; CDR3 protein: CASSAGAIYGYTF; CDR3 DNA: TGTGCCAGCAGTGCCGGAGCCATCTATGGCTACACCTTC
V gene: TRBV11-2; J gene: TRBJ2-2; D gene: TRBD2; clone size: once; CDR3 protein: CASSLFFSSGGPNTGELFF; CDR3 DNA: TGTGCCAGCAGCTTATTCTTTTCTAGCGGGGGGCCAAACACCGGGGAGCTGTTTTTT
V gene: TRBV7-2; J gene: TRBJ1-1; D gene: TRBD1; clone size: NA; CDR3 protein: CASTVGRGRTEAFF; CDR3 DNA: TGTGCCAGCACTGTAGGGAGGGGGCGGACTGAAGCTTTCTTT
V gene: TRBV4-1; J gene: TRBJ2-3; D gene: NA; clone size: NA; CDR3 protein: CASSGDLTDTQYF; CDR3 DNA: TGCGCCTCCTCCGGGGACCTCACAGATACGCAGTATTTT
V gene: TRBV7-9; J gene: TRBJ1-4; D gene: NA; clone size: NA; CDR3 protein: CASSSRGGATFNEKLFF; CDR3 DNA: TGTGCCAGCAGCTCCCGGGGAGGGGCGACCTTTAATGAAAAACTGTTTTTT
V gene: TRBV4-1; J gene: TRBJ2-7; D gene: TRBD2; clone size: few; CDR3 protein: CASSQIAGGFYEQYF; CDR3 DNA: TGCGCCAGCAGCCAAATAGCGGGAGGGTTCTACGAGCAGTACTTC
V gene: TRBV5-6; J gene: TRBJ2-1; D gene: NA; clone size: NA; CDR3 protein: CASSLVGRIRQRNEQFF; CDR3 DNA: TGTGCCAGCAGCTTGGTAGGGAGGATAAGACAAAGGAATGAGCAGTTCTTC
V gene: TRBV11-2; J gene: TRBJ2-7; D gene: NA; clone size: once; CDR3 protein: CASSLRDTSYEQYF; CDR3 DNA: TGTGCCAGCAGCTTACGGGACACCTCCTACGAGCAGTACTTC
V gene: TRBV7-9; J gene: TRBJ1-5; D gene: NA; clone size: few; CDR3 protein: CASSLATDQPQHF; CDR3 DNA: TGTGCCAGCAGCTTAGCGACAGATCAGCCCCAGCATTTT
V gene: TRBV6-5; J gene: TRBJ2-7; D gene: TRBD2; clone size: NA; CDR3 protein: CASSFRGRAVDEQYF; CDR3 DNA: TGTGCCAGCAGTTTCCGCGGGAGGGCGGTAGACGAGCAGTACTTC
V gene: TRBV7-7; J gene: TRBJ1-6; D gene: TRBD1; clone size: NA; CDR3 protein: CASSLGDRVDSPLHF; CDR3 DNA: TGTGCTAGCAGCTTAGGGGACAGGGTTGATTCACCCCTCCACTTT
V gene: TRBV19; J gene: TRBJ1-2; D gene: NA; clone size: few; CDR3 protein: CASAGLGYGYTF; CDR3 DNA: TGTGCCTCAGCGGGGTTGGGCTATGGCTACACCTTC
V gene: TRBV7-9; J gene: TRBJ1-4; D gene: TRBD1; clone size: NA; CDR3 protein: CASSPQNRGRIEKLFF; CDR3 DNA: TGTGCCAGCAGCCCGCAAAACAGGGGGCGGATAGAAAAACTGTTTTTT
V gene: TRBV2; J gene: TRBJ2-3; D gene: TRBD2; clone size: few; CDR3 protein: CASSVGTSGADTQYF; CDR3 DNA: TGTGCCAGCAGTGTTGGAACTAGCGGGGCAGATACGCAGTATTTT
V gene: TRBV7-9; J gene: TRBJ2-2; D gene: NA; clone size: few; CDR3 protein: CASSSNTGELFF; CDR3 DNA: TGTGCCAGCAGCTCGAACACCGGGGAGCTGTTTTTT
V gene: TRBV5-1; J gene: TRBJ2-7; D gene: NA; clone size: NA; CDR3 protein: CASSHFLTRGRKDEQYF; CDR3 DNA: TGCGCCAGCAGCCACTTCCTAACTAGAGGGAGGAAGGACGAGCAGTACTTC
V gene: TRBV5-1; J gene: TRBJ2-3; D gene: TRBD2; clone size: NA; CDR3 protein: CASSLGGGATDTQYF; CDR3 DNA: TGCGCCAGCAGCTTGGGCGGGGGGGCCACAGATACGCAGTATTTT
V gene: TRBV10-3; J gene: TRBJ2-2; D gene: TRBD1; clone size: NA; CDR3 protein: CAIPRGSTNTGELFF; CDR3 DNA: TGTGCCATTCCCAGGGGGAGTACGAACACCGGGGAGCTGTTTTTT
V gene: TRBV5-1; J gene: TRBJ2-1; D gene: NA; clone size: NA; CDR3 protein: CASSTSYNEQFF; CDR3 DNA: TGCGCCAGCAGCACTAGCTACAATGAGCAGTTCTTC
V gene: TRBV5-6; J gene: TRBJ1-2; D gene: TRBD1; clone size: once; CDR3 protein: CASSLDRGGYGYTF; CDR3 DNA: TGTGCCAGCAGCTTGGACAGGGGCGGCTATGGCTACACCTTC
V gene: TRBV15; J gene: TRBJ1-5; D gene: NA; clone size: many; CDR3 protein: CATSRGDGSNQPQHF; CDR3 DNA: TGTGCCACCAGCAGGGGTGACGGTAGCAATCAGCCCCAGCATTTT
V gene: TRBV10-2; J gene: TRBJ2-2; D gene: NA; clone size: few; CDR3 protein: CASSERIGGELFF; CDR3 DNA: TGCGCCAGCAGTGAGAGGATTGGCGGGGAGCTGTTTTTT
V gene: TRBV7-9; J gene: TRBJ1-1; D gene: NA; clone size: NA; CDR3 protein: CASSPPWQGPNTEAFF; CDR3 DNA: TGTGCCAGCAGCCCACCGTGGCAGGGACCGAACACTGAAGCTTTCTTT